The 17 T cell receptor beta chains below come from one sample, sequenced in a study of T cell responses to AZD1222 COVID-19 vaccine. Assay used: immunoSEQ multiplex PCR; TCRdb lists only in-frame clones, some missing. The top ten hold about 5% of the sample, which has about 110,000 clones, roughly 90% seen once. This specimen was peripheral blood, taken on day 0 of AZD1222 vaccination. The receptors shown here come from an adult in good health.

This chain connects TRBV12-3 or TRBV12-4 to TRBJ1-5, with 7 bases fitting TRBD1. The CDR3 sequence is 13 residues long. The trim removed 4 bases at V and 4 bases at J, leaving 1 base unmatched. CDR3 bases: TGTGCCAGCAGTTCGACAGGGAATCAGCCCCAGCATTTT. Protein product: CASSSTGNQPQHF.

The chain combines TRBV6-2 or TRBV6-3 with TRBJ1-4; the D is unclear. Germline assignment: CDR1 MNHEY and CDR2 SVGEGT. The CDR3 length is 16 residues. The V end was cut by 0 bases, the J end by 3 bases, with 11 bases between. The CDR3 coding sequence is TGTGCCAGCAGTTACTCGAAGAGATCGGCTAATGAAAAACTGTTTTTT. It translates to CASSYSKRSANEKLFF.

The chain has TRBV7-8 and TRBJ1-2, with 8 nucleotides matching TRBD1. V gave up 5 bases and J gave up 0 bases; unmatched junction bases: 2. The CDR3 contains 14 residues. Germline values: CDR1 SGHVS, CDR2 FQNEAQ. The DNA for the CDR3 is TGTGCCAGCAGCCAGGGGGCCGCTAACTATGGCTACACCTTC. Its translation: CASSQGAANYGYTF.

On this clone: Other nucleotide sequences in the sample specify the same CDR3. The rearrangement uses TRBV12-5 and TRBJ2-5; no firm D call. Per the germline V gene, CDR1 is LGHNT and CDR2 is FRNRAP. There are 11 residues in the CDR3. With 3 bases removed from V and 5 bases from J, the gap between germline ends came to 4 bases. DNA for the CDR3: TGTGCTAGTGGTTTAGGGGAGACCCAGTACTTC. Protein sequence: CASGLGETQYF.

V and J are TRBV10-3 and TRBJ2-5, with 13 bases fitting TRBD2. The trim removed 6 bases at V and 4 bases at J, leaving 2 bases unmatched. Germline loops: CDR1 ENHRY, CDR2 SYGVKD. This CDR3 spans 14 amino acids. The CDR3 DNA follows: TGTGCCATCAGCGGACTAGCGGGAGTAGAGACCCAGTACTTC. Encoded protein: CAISGLAGVETQYF.

The V and J genes are TRBV9 and TRBJ2-7; D is undetermined. This CDR3 is 13 amino acids long. The germline CDR1 and CDR2 sequences are SGDLS and YYNGEE. The germline V and J ends were trimmed by 4 bases and 0 bases, with 8 bases remaining between them. CDR3 amino acids: CASSPPSSYEQYF. The CDR3 DNA is TGTGCCAGCAGCCCCCCGTCCTCCTACGAGCAGTACTTC.

J is TRBJ1-5 and V is TRBV6-6, with no clear D. V was shortened by 5 bases and J by 5 bases, with 7 bases between the two germline ends. The CDR3 spans 12 residues. Looked up from germline, CDR1 is MNHNY and CDR2 is SVGAGI (reference sequence). The chain's CDR3 is CASSPRDQPQHF. The CDR3, as DNA: TGTGCCAGCAGTCCGCGTGATCAGCCCCAGCATTTT.

V and J are TRBV7-2 and TRBJ1-6, with a weak D call TRBD1 (5 bases). The V end was cut by 6 bases, the J end by 9 bases, with 18 bases between. CDR3 length: 15 residues. Germline CDR1 SGHTA, CDR2 FQGNSA. This CDR3 is CASSFQGTTGSPLHF. Written as DNA, the CDR3 is TGTGCCAGCAGTTTCCAGGGTACCACGGGTTCACCCCTCCACTTT.

The CDR3, as DNA: TGTGCCAGCAGACTACCTAGCCGCGGGACCGGGGAGCTGTTTTTT. This encodes CASRLPSRGTGELFF. The rearrangement joins TRBV6-6 to TRBJ2-2; a weak D match, TRBD2 (5 bases). Germline values: CDR1 MNHNY, CDR2 SVGAGI (reference sequence). CDR3 length: 15 residues. Trimming removed 6 bases at V and 5 bases at J, with 16 bases between.

The rearrangement links TRBV4-2 to TRBJ1-1; 7 bases are a match to TRBD1. This CDR3 comprises 15 residues. V lost 4 bases and J lost 6; bases outside the gene matches: 11. Germline CDR1 reads LGHNA; CDR2 reads YNFKEQ. In DNA, the CDR3 is TGTGCCAGCAGCCTAGTATCTCAGAGGGGGCCTGAAGCTTTCTTT. This codes for CASSLVSQRGPEAFF.

J is TRBJ1-4 and V is TRBV9, with 7 bases matching TRBD1. The CDR3 has 15 residues. The germline gives CDR1 SGDLS, CDR2 YYNGEE. The J segment lost 5 bases and the V segment lost 0 bases, leaving 4 bases of the junction unmatched. The CDR3 protein is CASSVGTGENEKLFF. The DNA of the CDR3 is TGTGCCAGCAGCGTAGGAACAGGGGAGAATGAAAAACTGTTTTTT.

J is TRBJ2-4 and V is TRBV27, with TRBD2 matching over 7 bases. J was trimmed by 6 bases and V by 0 bases; bases with no gene match: 8. CDR3 length: 16 amino acids. Germline-derived CDR1 and CDR2 are MNHEY and SMNVEV (reference sequence). This chain's CDR3 is CASSLSPLADLNIQYF. The DNA for the CDR3 is TGTGCCAGCAGTTTATCCCCTCTAGCGGATTTAAACATTCAGTACTTC.

This sequence joins TRBV27 and TRBJ1-5; D perhaps matches TRBD1 (6 bases). Germline CDR1 is MNHEY and CDR2 is SMNVEV (reference sequence). V was pared by 5 bases and J by 7 bases, with 12 bases between. The CDR3 runs to 13 residues. The CDR3 loop reads CASSGTWLQPQHF. In DNA, the CDR3 is TGTGCCAGCAGTGGGACATGGTTGCAGCCCCAGCATTTT.

The chain employs TRBV30 and TRBJ2-1, with 7 bases fitting TRBD1. Germline V gene lookup returns CDR1 GTSNPN and CDR2 SVGIG (reference sequence). V lost 1 base to trimming and J lost 15 bases; unmatched junction nucleotides: 3. There are 10 residues in the CDR3. The CDR3 loop reads CAWSGQGVFF. The CDR3 DNA reads TGTGCCTGGAGTGGACAGGGCGTGTTCTTC.

The V gene is TRBV11-2, the J gene TRBJ1-5, with a tentative D call TRBD1 (6 bases). V gave up 3 bases and J gave up 4 bases, with 19 bases separating them. Per germline, CDR1 SGHAT and CDR2 FQNNGV. The CDR3 extends over 17 amino acids. DNA of the CDR3: TGTGCCAGCAGCTTGTCGGGACAAGGCCAGCGTAATCAGCCCCAGCATTTT. Encoded protein: CASSLSGQGQRNQPQHF.

The chain combines TRBV18 with TRBJ1-6, with 7 nucleotides matching TRBD1. Germline CDR1 is KGHSH and CDR2 is LQKENI. V was clipped by 2 bases and J by 6 bases; unmatched bases: 4. The CDR3 has 15 amino acids. CDR3 bases: TGTGCCAGCTCACCAAGACAGGGACCTAATTCACCCCTCCACTTT. It specifies CASSPRQGPNSPLHF.

V and J are TRBV25-1 and TRBJ2-5; the match to TRBD2 covers 7 bases. Germline V gene sequence: CDR1 MGHDK, CDR2 SYGVNS. The junction had 8 bases not matched to a gene; V was cut back by 5 bases and J by 2 bases. The CDR3 sequence is 15 residues long. The CDR3 loop is CASSSLGGDQETQYF. CDR3 DNA: TGTGCCAGCAGTTCGCTTGGGGGGGATCAAGAGACCCAGTACTTC.